Listed here are 9 T cell receptor beta chains from one sample, sequenced in a study of patients and donors after allogeneic stem cell transplantation. Via MiXCR, TCRdb re-called the RT-PCR reads, giving one row per CDR3 protein. The table lists 37,000 or so distinct CDR3 sequences, around a third of them singletons, with roughly 70% in the top ten. The specimen was blood, either unsorted or a sorted T cell fraction (not recorded which). The receptors were gathered from a human donor who was either an allogeneic HSCT recipient or a stem cell or donor lymphocyte infusion donor (not recorded which). It is not recorded whose cells these are; they may come from a transplant donor.

The chain links TRBV6-2 or TRBV6-3 to TRBJ1-2, with 9 bases identical to TRBD1. The CDR3 has 15 residues. Unmatched junction bases numbered 2, after V lost 2 bases and J lost 1 base. CDR1 is MNHEY, CDR2 SVGEGT, per germline. CDR3 in amino acids: CASSYPGQGNYGYTF. As DNA, the CDR3 is TGTGCCAGCAGTTACCCGGGACAGGGTAACTATGGCTACACCTTC.

The chain links TRBV4-3 to TRBJ2-1; TRBD2 agrees at 7 bases. V lost 2 bases and J lost 5; bases outside the gene matches: 12. Germline V gene lookup returns CDR1 LGHNA and CDR2 YSLEER. The CDR3 is 17 amino acids. CDR3 sequence reads: CASSQRHKGGSNNEQFF. The CDR3 region has the DNA TGCGCCAGCAGCCAAAGGCATAAAGGCGGGAGTAACAATGAGCAGTTCTTC.

The rearrangement links TRBV7-2 to TRBJ2-4; D is undetermined. Germline lookup yields CDR1 SGHTA and CDR2 FQGNSA. This CDR3 contains 14 residues. Trimming stripped 2 bases from V and 3 bases from J, with 8 bases between. The CDR3 bases are TGTGCCAGCAGCTTACCCAGGTTCAAAAACATTCAGTACTTC. Translated: CASSLPRFKNIQYF.

This clonotype was picked up many times. The rearrangement uses TRBV9 and TRBJ2-1; possibly TRBD1 or TRBD2 for D (5 bases each). From germline, CDR1 is SGDLS and CDR2 YYNGEE. The CDR3 is made up of 15 amino acids. V lost 0 bases to trimming and J lost 3 bases, with 10 bases between them. In DNA, the CDR3 is TGTGCCAGCAGCGTAGCGGGGCGGATCTACAATGAGCAGTTCTTC. It is translated as CASSVAGRIYNEQFF.

The sample holds one count of this clonotype. The chain joins TRBV27 to TRBJ2-2, with TRBD2 matching 8 bases. The CDR3 spans 16 residues. CDR1 and CDR2 from the germline V gene are MNHEY and SMNVEV (reference sequence). V was clipped by 4 bases and J by 0 bases; unmatched bases: 4. The CDR3 DNA reads TGTGCCAGCAGTTCAGGACTAGCCGCGAACACCGGGGAGCTGTTTTTT. It specifies CASSSGLAANTGELFF.

The chain links TRBV28 to TRBJ1-1, with D possibly being TRBD1 (5 bases). Germline-derived CDR1 and CDR2 are MDHEN and SYDVKM. V dropped 3 bases and J dropped 5 bases, with 13 bases sitting between them. The CDR3 has 14 residues. The CDR3 region is CASSLDRDLTEAFF. In nucleotides, the CDR3 is TGTGCCAGCAGTTTGGACCGGGACTTGACTGAAGCTTTCTTT.

The chain employs TRBV28 and TRBJ1-4; unclear D gene. Trimming shortened V by 4 bases and J by 8 bases, and 5 bases separated the two germline ends. The V gene's germline CDR1 is MDHEN and CDR2 SYDVKM. There are 11 residues in the CDR3. The CDR3 sequence is CASSSWEKLFF. CDR3 bases: TGTGCCAGCAGTTCGTGGGAAAAACTGTTTTTT.

This clonotype showed up just a few times. The V gene is TRBV20-1, the J gene TRBJ2-7, with D possibly being TRBD2 (5 bases). Deletions cut 3 bases from V and 4 bases from J, with 13 bases between. The CDR3 sequence is 13 residues long. CDR1 and CDR2 (germline): DFQATT, SNEGSKA (reference sequence). In DNA, the CDR3 is TGCAGTGCTAGTGGTGGGAGTTGGTACGAGCAGTACTTC. As protein: CSASGGSWYEQYF.

V gene TRBV5-4 combines with J gene TRBJ2-1, with 12 bases aligning to TRBD2. The V segment lost 4 bases and the J segment 1 base; nucleotides outside the gene matches: 6. Germline V gene data show CDR1 as SGHNT and CDR2 as YYREEE (reference sequence). This CDR3 is built from 17 residues. The CDR3 protein is CASSPKTSGSSYNEQFF. Here the CDR3 DNA reads TGTGCCAGCAGCCCGAAGACTAGCGGGAGTTCCTACAATGAGCAGTTCTTC.